The clone carrying this T cell receptor beta chain occurred once. V lost 5 bases to trimming and J lost 5 bases; unmatched junction nucleotides: 4. Germline V lookup: CDR1 SGHTA, CDR2 FQGNSA. CDR3 length equals 13 residues. These data come from a study of cytomegalovirus exposure and HLA in healthy donors. The PCR used 60 Vbeta and 13 Jbeta primers. Measured with immunoSEQ multiplex PCR; TCRdb has only the in-frame clones, and not every one. Of about 150,000 clones listed, approximately 88% are singletons. The chain links TRBV7-2 to TRBJ1-2, with 8 bases lining up with TRBD1. The TCR comes from a boy between 2 and 15 years old in good health and CMV-seronegative. Sequenced material: PBMCs. The CDR3 here is CASSLRTGYGYTF. As DNA, the CDR3 is TGTGCCAGCAGCCTCCGGACAGGGTATGGCTACACCTTC.